Included here is one TCR beta chain sequence, with context. Its antigen remains unknown. The sample originates from a study of PD-1 blockade in classical Hodgkin lymphoma. Study background: Every 2 weeks, patients had 3 mg/kg nivolumab intravenously. Broader study findings: A reduction in baseline TCR diversity was reportedly seen in newly diagnosed patients relative to healthy donors. TCR diversity rose significantly by C4D1 in CD4+ but not CD8+ cells. Those patients who began receiving nivolumab less than 1 year after ASCT had lower diversity, and they were excluded.

Clones were read by immunoSEQ multiplex PCR, and TCRdb kept only the in-frame ones, dropping some. In the table there are 50,000 or so clones, 90% of which are singletons. CDR1 and CDR2 from the germline V gene are SGHVS and FNYEAQ. Trimming removed 5 bases at V and 8 bases at J, with 11 bases between. The CDR3 spans 12 residues. Documented time point: cycle 4 day 1 (C4D1), after five to seven weeks of nivolumab. Each patient experienced a relapse that followed autologous stem cell transplantation, and brentuximab vedotin exposure varied. V usage is TRBV7-6 and J usage is TRBJ2-3; possible D gene TRBD2, 6 bases. The sequences come from peripheral blood mononuclear cells (PBMCs), collected before the fourth cycle of nivolumab. The receptor's source is a human donor with classical Hodgkin lymphoma. In nucleotides, the CDR3 is TGTGCCAGCAGCCGGGGGATTGGTACGCAGTATTTT. Its translation is CASSRGIGTQYF.